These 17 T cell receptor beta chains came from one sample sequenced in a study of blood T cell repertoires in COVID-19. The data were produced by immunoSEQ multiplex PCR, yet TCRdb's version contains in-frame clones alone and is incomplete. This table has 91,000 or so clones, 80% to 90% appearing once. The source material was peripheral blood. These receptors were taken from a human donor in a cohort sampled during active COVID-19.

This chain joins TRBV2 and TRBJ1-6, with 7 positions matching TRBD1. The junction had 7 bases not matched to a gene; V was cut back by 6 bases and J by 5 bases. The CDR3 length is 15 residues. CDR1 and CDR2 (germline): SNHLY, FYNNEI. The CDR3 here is CASRRQGLDNSPLHF. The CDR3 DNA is TGTGCCAGCAGGAGACAGGGTTTGGATAATTCACCCCTCCACTTT.

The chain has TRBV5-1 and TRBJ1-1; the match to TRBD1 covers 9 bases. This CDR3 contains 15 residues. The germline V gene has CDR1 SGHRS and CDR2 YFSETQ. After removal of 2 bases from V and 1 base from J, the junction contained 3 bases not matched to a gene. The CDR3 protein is CASSFRQGGNTEAFF. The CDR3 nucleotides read TGCGCCAGCAGCTTCCGACAGGGGGGGAACACTGAAGCTTTCTTT.

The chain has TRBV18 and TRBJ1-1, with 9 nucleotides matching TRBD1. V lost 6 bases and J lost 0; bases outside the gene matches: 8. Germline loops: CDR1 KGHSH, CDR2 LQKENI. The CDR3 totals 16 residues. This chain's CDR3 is CASSSGTGTLNTEAFF. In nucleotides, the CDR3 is TGTGCCAGCTCGTCCGGGACAGGGACCCTGAACACTGAAGCTTTCTTT.

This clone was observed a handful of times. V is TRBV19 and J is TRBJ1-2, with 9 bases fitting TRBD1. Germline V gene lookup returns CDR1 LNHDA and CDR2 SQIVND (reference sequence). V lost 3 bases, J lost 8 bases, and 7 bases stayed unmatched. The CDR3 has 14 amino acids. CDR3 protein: CASSILDRGRGYTF. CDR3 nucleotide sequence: TGTGCCAGTAGTATCCTGGACAGGGGCCGAGGCTACACCTTC. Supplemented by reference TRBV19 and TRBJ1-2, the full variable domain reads DGGITQSPKYLFRKEGQNVTLSCEQNLNHDAMYWYRQDPGQGLRLIYYSQIVNDFQKGDIAEGYSVSREKKESFPLTVTSAQKNPTAFYLCASSILDRGRGYTFGSGTRLTVV.

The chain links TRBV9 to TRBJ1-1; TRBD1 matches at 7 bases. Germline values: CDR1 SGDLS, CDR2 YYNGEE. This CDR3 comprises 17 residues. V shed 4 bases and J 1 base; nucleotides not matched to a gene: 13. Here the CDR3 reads CASSRGSQEGANTEAFF. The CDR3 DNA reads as TGTGCCAGCAGCCGAGGTTCTCAGGAGGGGGCGAACACTGAAGCTTTCTTT.

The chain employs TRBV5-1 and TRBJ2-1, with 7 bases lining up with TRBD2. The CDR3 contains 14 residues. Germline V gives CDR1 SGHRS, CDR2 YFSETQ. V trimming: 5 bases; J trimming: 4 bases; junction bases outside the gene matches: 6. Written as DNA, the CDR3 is TGCGCCAGCAGTCCCCCGGGGGGTTACAATGAGCAGTTCTTC. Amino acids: CASSPPGGYNEQFF.

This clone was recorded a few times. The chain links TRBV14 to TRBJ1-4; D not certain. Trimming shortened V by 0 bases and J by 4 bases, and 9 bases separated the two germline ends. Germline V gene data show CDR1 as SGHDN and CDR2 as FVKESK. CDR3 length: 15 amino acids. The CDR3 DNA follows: TGTGCCAGCAGCCAAGATATAACACGTAATGAAAAACTGTTTTTT. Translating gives CASSQDITRNEKLFF.

The CDR3 DNA reads as TGTGCCAGCAGCTTAGGTTTTGGGGGACTTCCCCTCCTAAAAGATACGCAGTATTTT. It translates to CASSLGFGGLPLLKDTQYF. The V call is TRBV7-9, the J call TRBJ2-3; possibly TRBD2 for D (6 bases). Germline CDR1 reads SEHNR; CDR2 reads FQNEAQ (reference sequence). The CDR3 has 19 residues. V dropped 1 base and J dropped 5 bases, with 25 bases sitting between them.

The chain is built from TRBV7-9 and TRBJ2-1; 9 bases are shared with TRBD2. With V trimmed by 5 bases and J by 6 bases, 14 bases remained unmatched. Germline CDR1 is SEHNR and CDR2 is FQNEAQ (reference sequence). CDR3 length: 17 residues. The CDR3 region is CASSPGASGTSGNEQFF. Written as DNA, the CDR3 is TGTGCCAGCAGCCCGGGGGCTAGCGGGACTTCCGGCAATGAGCAGTTCTTC.

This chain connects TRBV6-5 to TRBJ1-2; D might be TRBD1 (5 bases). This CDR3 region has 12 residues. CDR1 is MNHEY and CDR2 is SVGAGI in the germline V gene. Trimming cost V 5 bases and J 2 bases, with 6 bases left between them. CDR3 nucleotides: TGTGCCAGCAGTCGACAGAACTATGGCTACACCTTC. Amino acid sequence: CASSRQNYGYTF.

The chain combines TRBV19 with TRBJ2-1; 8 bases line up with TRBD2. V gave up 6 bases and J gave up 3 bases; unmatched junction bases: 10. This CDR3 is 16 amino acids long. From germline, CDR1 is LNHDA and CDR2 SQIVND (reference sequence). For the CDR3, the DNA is TGTGCCAGTAGACCCAAAGCGGGAGTGCTCTACAATGAGCAGTTCTTC. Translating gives CASRPKAGVLYNEQFF.

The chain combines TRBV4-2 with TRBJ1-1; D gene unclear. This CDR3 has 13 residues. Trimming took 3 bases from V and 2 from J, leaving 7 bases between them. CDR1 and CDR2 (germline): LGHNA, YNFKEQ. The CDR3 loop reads CASSQGSNTEAFF. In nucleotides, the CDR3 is TGTGCCAGCAGCCAGGGTAGCAACACTGAAGCTTTCTTT.

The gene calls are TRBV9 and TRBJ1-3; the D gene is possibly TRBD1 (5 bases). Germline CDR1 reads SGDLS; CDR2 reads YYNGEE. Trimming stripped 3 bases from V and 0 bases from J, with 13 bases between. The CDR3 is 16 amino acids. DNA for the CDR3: TGTGCCAGCAGCGAGGGCGGGGGTAGCTCTGGAAACACCATATATTTT. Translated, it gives CASSEGGGSSGNTIYF.

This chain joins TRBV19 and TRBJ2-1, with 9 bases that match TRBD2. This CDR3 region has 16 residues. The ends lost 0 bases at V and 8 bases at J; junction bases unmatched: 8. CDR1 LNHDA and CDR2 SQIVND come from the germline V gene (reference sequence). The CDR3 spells CASSIDGGGAAYEQFF. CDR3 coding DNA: TGTGCCAGTAGTATAGATGGCGGGGGGGCCGCCTATGAGCAGTTCTTC.

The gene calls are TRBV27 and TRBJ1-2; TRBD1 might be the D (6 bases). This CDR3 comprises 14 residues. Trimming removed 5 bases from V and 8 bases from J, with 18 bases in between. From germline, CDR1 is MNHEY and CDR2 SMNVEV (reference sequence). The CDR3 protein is CASSPDRGARGYTF. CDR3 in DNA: TGTGCCAGCAGTCCTGACCGGGGGGCGAGGGGCTACACCTTC.

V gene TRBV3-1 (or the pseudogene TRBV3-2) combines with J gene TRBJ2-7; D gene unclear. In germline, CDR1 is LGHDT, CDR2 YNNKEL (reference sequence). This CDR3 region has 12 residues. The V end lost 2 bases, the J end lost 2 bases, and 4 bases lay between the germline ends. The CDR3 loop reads CASSQRAYEQYF. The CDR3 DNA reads TGTGCCAGCAGCCAACGGGCCTACGAGCAGTACTTC.

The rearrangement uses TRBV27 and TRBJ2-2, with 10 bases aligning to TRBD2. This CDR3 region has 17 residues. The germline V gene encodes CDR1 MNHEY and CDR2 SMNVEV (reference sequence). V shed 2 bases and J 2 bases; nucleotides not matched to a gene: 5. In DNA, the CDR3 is TGTGCCAGCAGTTTAATTAGCGGGGGGTTAAACACCGGGGAGCTGTTTTTT. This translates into CASSLISGGLNTGELFF.